A selection of T cell receptor beta chains follows, all from one sample in a study of OX40 agonist ivuxolimab in advanced cancers. Using immunoSEQ multiplex PCR, the repertoire was profiled, and TCRdb retains in-frame clones only, with some absent. The table lists 12,000 to 15,000 clones, roughly three quarters of them singletons. This specimen was CD4+ or CD8+ T cells sorted from blood, taken in a trial of the OX40 agonist ivuxolimab. These receptors were collected from an adult with an advanced solid tumor such as melanoma, head and neck, liver or kidney cancer. The CDR3 runs from the conserved cysteine through the conserved F or W. D genes are given only for firm matches. Size values are once, few and many counts, or a class for expanded clones, and some rows have none.

j_gene: TRBJ2-1; abundance: few; v_gene: TRBV19; d_gene: TRBD2; len: 16; CDR3nt: TGTGCCAGTAGTTTAGGGCTAGCGGTAAACTACAATGAGCAGTTCTTC; CDR3aa: CASSLGLAVNYNEQFF
j_gene: TRBJ2-4; abundance: few; v_gene: TRBV13; d_gene: TRBD1; len: 13; CDR3nt: TGTGCCAGCAGCCAGGACAGGGAGGACATTCAGTACTTC; CDR3aa: CASSQDREDIQYF
j_gene: TRBJ1-5; abundance: -; v_gene: TRBV6-6; d_gene: -; len: 15; CDR3nt: TGTGCCAGCAGTACCAAACGACAGTTCGGTCAGCCCCAGCATTTT; CDR3aa: CASSTKRQFGQPQHF
j_gene: TRBJ1-4; abundance: few; v_gene: TRBV27; d_gene: -; len: 11; CDR3nt: TGTGCCAGCAGTTCTACAGGGAGGCTGTTTTTT; CDR3aa: CASSSTGRLFF
j_gene: TRBJ2-1; abundance: -; v_gene: TRBV7-3; d_gene: -; len: 13; CDR3nt: TGTGCCAGCAGCTTAACCGCATACAATGAGCAGTTCTTC; CDR3aa: CASSLTAYNEQFF
j_gene: TRBJ1-1; abundance: -; v_gene: TRBV11-2; d_gene: -; len: 15; CDR3nt: TGTGCCAGCAGCCCAGAACAGGGTTATGCCACTGAAGCTTTCTTT; CDR3aa: CASSPEQGYATEAFF
j_gene: TRBJ2-7; abundance: -; v_gene: TRBV6-5; d_gene: TRBD2; len: 16; CDR3nt: TGTGCCAGCAGTTACCCATCTAGCGGGGCAACCTACGAGCAGTACTTC; CDR3aa: CASSYPSSGATYEQYF
j_gene: TRBJ2-5; abundance: -; v_gene: TRBV7-9; d_gene: TRBD2; len: 14; CDR3nt: TGTGCCAGCAGCTTATCTAGCGGCCCGGGGACCCAGTACTTC; CDR3aa: CASSLSSGPGTQYF
j_gene: TRBJ2-7; abundance: -; v_gene: TRBV7-8; d_gene: -; len: 13; CDR3nt: TGTGCCAGCAGCTTAGCAGGTCGAAACGAGCAGTACTTC; CDR3aa: CASSLAGRNEQYF
j_gene: TRBJ2-1; abundance: -; v_gene: TRBV6-6; d_gene: -; len: 15; CDR3nt: TGTGCCACTTTCTCACGGGAGAGCTCCTACAATGAGCAGTTCTTC; CDR3aa: CATFSRESSYNEQFF
j_gene: TRBJ2-7; abundance: -; v_gene: TRBV18; d_gene: -; len: 12; CDR3nt: TGTGCCAGCTCATGGGACACCTACGAGCAGTACTTC; CDR3aa: CASSWDTYEQYF
j_gene: TRBJ2-1; abundance: -; v_gene: TRBV2; d_gene: TRBD1; len: 16; CDR3nt: TGTGCCAGCACCCGGGGGTGGGGACAGGGGTACAATGAGCAGTTCTTC; CDR3aa: CASTRGWGQGYNEQFF
j_gene: TRBJ1-2; abundance: -; v_gene: TRBV7-9; d_gene: TRBD1; len: 15; CDR3nt: TGTGCCAGCAGCTTAGGCCGACAGGGGGGCTATGGCTACACCTTC; CDR3aa: CASSLGRQGGYGYTF
j_gene: TRBJ2-1; abundance: -; v_gene: TRBV4-3; d_gene: TRBD2; len: 16; CDR3nt: TGCGCCAGCAGCCAAGAGGCGGGGGGCTCCTACAATGAGCAGTTCTTC; CDR3aa: CASSQEAGGSYNEQFF
j_gene: TRBJ1-1; abundance: -; v_gene: TRBV4-2; d_gene: -; len: 14; CDR3nt: TGTGCCAGCAGCCAAGAAATACAGGGAGATGAAGCTTTCTTT; CDR3aa: CASSQEIQGDEAFF
j_gene: TRBJ2-1; abundance: -; v_gene: TRBV2; d_gene: -; len: 14; CDR3nt: TGTGCCAGCAGTGAGGGGATTTCCTACAATGAGCAGTTCTTC; CDR3aa: CASSEGISYNEQFF
j_gene: TRBJ1-6; abundance: -; v_gene: TRBV6-6; d_gene: -; len: 16; CDR3nt: TGTGCCAGCGAAGGGGACTTTGGGGTTGAGAATTCACCCCTCCACTTT; CDR3aa: CASEGDFGVENSPLHF
j_gene: TRBJ1-2; abundance: -; v_gene: TRBV6-6; d_gene: TRBD1; len: 15; CDR3nt: TGTGCCAGCAGTTACCTATCCGGGACAGAATATGGCTACACCTTC; CDR3aa: CASSYLSGTEYGYTF
j_gene: TRBJ2-1; abundance: once; v_gene: TRBV7-9; d_gene: TRBD2; len: 16; CDR3nt: TGTGCCATGCCCCTGACTAGCGGGGGACCATTAGGTGAGCAGTTCTTC; CDR3aa: CAMPLTSGGPLGEQFF
j_gene: TRBJ1-5; abundance: -; v_gene: TRBV27; d_gene: -; len: 14; CDR3nt: TGTGCCAGCATGGAGGGTAGGAGCAATCAGCCCCAGCATTTT; CDR3aa: CASMEGRSNQPQHF
j_gene: TRBJ2-7; abundance: -; v_gene: TRBV2; d_gene: TRBD1; len: 14; CDR3nt: TGTGCCAGCAGGGACAGGGATTCCGTCTACGAGCAGTACTTC; CDR3aa: CASRDRDSVYEQYF
j_gene: TRBJ2-3; abundance: few; v_gene: TRBV27; d_gene: -; len: 15; CDR3nt: TGTGCCAGCAGTTTCTTCCCTGAGGACACAGATACGCAGTATTTT; CDR3aa: CASSFFPEDTDTQYF
j_gene: TRBJ2-2; abundance: -; v_gene: TRBV28; d_gene: TRBD2; len: 12; CDR3nt: TGTGCGTCTAGCGGGCTTTCCGGGGAGCTGTTTTTT; CDR3aa: CASSGLSGELFF
j_gene: TRBJ1-2; abundance: -; v_gene: TRBV7-8; d_gene: TRBD1; len: 17; CDR3nt: TGTGCCAGCAGCAGCTCCGGGACAGGGGGCGCTGACTATGGCTACACCTTC; CDR3aa: CASSSSGTGGADYGYTF
j_gene: TRBJ1-1; abundance: once; v_gene: TRBV5-1; d_gene: -; len: 13; CDR3nt: TGCGCCAGCAGCTTGGAACAGCACACTGAAGCTTTCTTT; CDR3aa: CASSLEQHTEAFF
j_gene: TRBJ2-1; abundance: -; v_gene: TRBV6-5; d_gene: TRBD1; len: 13; CDR3nt: TGTGCCAGCAGTAACGGACAGGGTCATGAGCAGTTCTTC; CDR3aa: CASSNGQGHEQFF
j_gene: TRBJ2-7; abundance: -; v_gene: TRBV28; d_gene: -; len: 14; CDR3nt: TGTGCCAGCAGCCTCGGACGGATTTACGACGAGCAGTACTTC; CDR3aa: CASSLGRIYDEQYF
j_gene: TRBJ1-1; abundance: -; v_gene: TRBV19; d_gene: -; len: 13; CDR3nt: TGTGCCAGTAGGGTCCGTGGGGGGACTGAAGCTTTCTTT; CDR3aa: CASRVRGGTEAFF
j_gene: TRBJ2-3; abundance: -; v_gene: TRBV7-9; d_gene: TRBD2; len: 15; CDR3nt: TGTGCCAGCAGCTTGAGCGGGACTAACACAGATACGCAGTATTTT; CDR3aa: CASSLSGTNTDTQYF
j_gene: TRBJ2-7; abundance: -; v_gene: TRBV15; d_gene: -; len: 15; CDR3nt: TGTGCCACCAGCAGAGGGGGCGGGGCGAGGGACGAGCAGTACTTC; CDR3aa: CATSRGGGARDEQYF
j_gene: TRBJ2-2; abundance: -; v_gene: TRBV5-8; d_gene: -; len: 15; CDR3nt: TGTGCCAGCAGCCCAGACACGGAGAACACCGGGGAGCTGTTTTTT; CDR3aa: CASSPDTENTGELFF
j_gene: TRBJ2-7; abundance: -; v_gene: TRBV21-1; d_gene: -; len: 14; CDR3nt: TGTGCCAGCAGTTTTCGGGCCGCTAATAACGAGCAGTACTTC; CDR3aa: CASSFRAANNEQYF
j_gene: TRBJ2-2; abundance: medium-sized; v_gene: TRBV7-7; d_gene: -; len: 14; CDR3nt: TGTGCCAGCAGCTTAGGAGAGAACACCGGGGAGCTGTTTTTT; CDR3aa: CASSLGENTGELFF
j_gene: TRBJ1-2; abundance: -; v_gene: TRBV4-3; d_gene: -; len: 14; CDR3nt: TGCGCCAGCAGCCAAGACAGGGGTGGCTATGGCTACACCTTC; CDR3aa: CASSQDRGGYGYTF
j_gene: TRBJ2-2; abundance: -; v_gene: TRBV2; d_gene: TRBD2; len: 16; CDR3nt: TGTGCCAGCAGTGGATTTAGCGGGGGGAACACCGGGGAGCTGTTTTTT; CDR3aa: CASSGFSGGNTGELFF
j_gene: TRBJ2-7; abundance: -; v_gene: TRBV15; d_gene: -; len: 14; CDR3nt: TGTGCCACCAGCAGAGAGGAGGGGTTCTACGAGCAGTACTTC; CDR3aa: CATSREEGFYEQYF
j_gene: TRBJ2-1; abundance: -; v_gene: TRBV5-1; d_gene: -; len: 13; CDR3nt: TGCGCCAGCAGCTTGGTGGGTTACAATGAGCAGTTCTTC; CDR3aa: CASSLVGYNEQFF
j_gene: TRBJ1-1; abundance: -; v_gene: TRBV6-5; d_gene: -; len: 13; CDR3nt: TGTGCCAGCAGTTTCACCTTGAACACTGAAGCTTTCTTT; CDR3aa: CASSFTLNTEAFF
j_gene: TRBJ1-4; abundance: -; v_gene: TRBV15; d_gene: TRBD1; len: 12; CDR3nt: TGTGCCACCAGCAGACCCCCAGGGGGACTGTTTTTT; CDR3aa: CATSRPPGGLFF
j_gene: TRBJ2-1; abundance: once; v_gene: TRBV5-1; d_gene: TRBD2; len: 14; CDR3nt: TGCGCCAGCAGCCCTCTGGGGGGGAGGAATGAGCAGTTCTTC; CDR3aa: CASSPLGGRNEQFF
j_gene: TRBJ2-7; abundance: -; v_gene: TRBV27; d_gene: TRBD2; len: 14; CDR3nt: TGTGCCAGCAGTGCGTCGGGACTAGCCTACGAGCAGTACTTC; CDR3aa: CASSASGLAYEQYF